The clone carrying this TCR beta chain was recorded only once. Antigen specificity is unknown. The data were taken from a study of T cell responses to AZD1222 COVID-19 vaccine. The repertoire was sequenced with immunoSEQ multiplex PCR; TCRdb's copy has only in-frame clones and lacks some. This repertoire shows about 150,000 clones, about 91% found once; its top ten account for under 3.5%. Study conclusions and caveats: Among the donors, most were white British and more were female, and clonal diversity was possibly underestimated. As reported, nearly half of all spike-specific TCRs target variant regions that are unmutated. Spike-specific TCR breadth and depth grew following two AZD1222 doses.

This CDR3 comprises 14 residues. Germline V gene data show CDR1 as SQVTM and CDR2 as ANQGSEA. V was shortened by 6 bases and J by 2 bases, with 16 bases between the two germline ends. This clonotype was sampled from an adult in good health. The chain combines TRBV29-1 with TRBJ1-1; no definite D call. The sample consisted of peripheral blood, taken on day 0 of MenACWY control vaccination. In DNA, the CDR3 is TGCAGCGTGATAGGACGTCGCTCCAACACTGAAGCTTTCTTT. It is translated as CSVIGRRSNTEAFF.